These T cell receptor beta chains were read from a single sample in a study of blood T cell repertoires in COVID-19. The method was immunoSEQ multiplex PCR; TCRdb's version includes in-frame clones alone and lacks a portion of them. The sample includes about 200,000 clones, about 80% of them seen just once. The sample was PBMCs or T cells enriched from blood (not recorded which). The receptors were sampled from a man aged 40-49 years who had recovered from COVID-19. Each CDR3 is given with its conserved first and last residue. The order of the fields is clone size, D gene, V gene, J gene, CDR3 DNA, CDR3 protein. The D gene is left open where the match is weak. Some rows have no size entry. The others give once, few or many, or a class for an expanded clone.

>NA|NA|TRBV28|TRBJ1-1
TGTGCCAGCAGTTTAGGGGGGGTCCCGAACACTGAAGCTTTCTTT
CASSLGGVPNTEAFF
>NA|NA|TRBV3-1/TRBV3-2|TRBJ2-5
TGTGCCAGCAGCCAAATCCTAAGGGGGCAAGAGACCCAGTACTTC
CASSQILRGQETQYF
>NA|NA|TRBV7-9|TRBJ1-2
TGTGCCAGCAGCCTCCAACAGGGAGAAGGCTACACCTTC
CASSLQQGEGYTF
>once|NA|TRBV2|TRBJ1-2
TGTGCCAGCAGGAAGGGGGTAGTAGATGGCTACACCTTC
CASRKGVVDGYTF
>NA|NA|TRBV7-3|TRBJ2-3
TGTGCCAGCAGCTTATCGAGGACAGATACGCAGTATTTT
CASSLSRTDTQYF
>NA|NA|TRBV7-9|TRBJ2-3
TGTGCCAGCAGGGGAAGGGGGACAGATACGCAGTATTTT
CASRGRGTDTQYF
>NA|NA|TRBV30|TRBJ1-2
TGTGCCTGGAGGCGGGGAGGCTACACCTTC
CAWRRGGYTF
>NA|NA|TRBV27|TRBJ1-2
TGTGCCAGCAGTTTACATCAGGGCTATGGCTACACCTTC
CASSLHQGYGYTF
>many|NA|TRBV3-1/TRBV3-2|TRBJ2-2
TGTGCCAGCGGTTGGGAGTTCGGCGGGGAGCTGTTTTTT
CASGWEFGGELFF
>once|NA|TRBV7-9|TRBJ2-2
TGTGCCAGCAGCTTAGGGTACAGCACCGGGGAGCTGTTTTTT
CASSLGYSTGELFF
>NA|NA|TRBV11-3|TRBJ2-2
TGTGCCAGCAGCTTTGGGCCCGGGGAGCTGTTTTTT
CASSFGPGELFF
>NA|NA|TRBV18|TRBJ2-5
TGTGCCAGCTCACGCCTCGGGGAGGAGTGGGAGACCCAGTACTTC
CASSRLGEEWETQYF
>few|TRBD1|TRBV9|TRBJ2-7
TGTGCCAGCAGCGGACAGGGGAACGAGCAGTACTTC
CASSGQGNEQYF
>NA|TRBD1|TRBV6-6|TRBJ2-7
TGTGCCAGCAGTCAGACAGGGGGAGGCGAGCAGTACTTC
CASSQTGGGEQYF
>NA|TRBD2|TRBV2|TRBJ2-7
TGTGCCAGCAGTTCGACTAGCGGGAGGTCCTACGAGCAGTACTTC
CASSSTSGRSYEQYF
>NA|NA|TRBV11-2|TRBJ1-6
TGTGCCAGCAGCCTCACGTGGGGCCCCGACTCACCCCTCCACTTT
CASSLTWGPDSPLHF
>NA|TRBD1|TRBV7-2|TRBJ2-7
TGTGCCAGCAGCTCACGACAGGGGGGACTGGGGCAGTACTTC
CASSSRQGGLGQYF
>NA|NA|TRBV21-1|TRBJ1-1
TGTGCCAGCAGCAAAGGGGGCAGGCCCGCGAACACTGAAGCTTTCTTT
CASSKGGRPANTEAFF
>NA|NA|TRBV13|TRBJ1-6
TGTGCCAGCAGCTTAGTACCTCAAACGCCGCGGGCCCTCCACTTT
CASSLVPQTPRALHF
>NA|TRBD2|TRBV9|TRBJ2-3
TGTGCCAGCAGCGCCACCCATCAGGCTAGCGGGGATCCAGATACGCAGTATTTT
CASSATHQASGDPDTQYF
>NA|TRBD2|TRBV24-1|TRBJ2-1
TGTGCCACCTCCCGGGGGGGAACGGAAAATGAGCAGTTCTTC
CATSRGGTENEQFF
>NA|NA|TRBV7-9|TRBJ1-2
TGTGCCAGCAGCCAGGACGGACAATTCTATGGCTACACCTTC
CASSQDGQFYGYTF
>NA|TRBD2|TRBV7-6|TRBJ2-5
TGTGCCAGCAGCCCAAATCCCGGGACTAGTTACTTC
CASSPNPGTSYF
>NA|NA|TRBV27|TRBJ2-2
TGTGCCAGCATCTCCGCGAAGGACAGGAACACCGGGGAGCTGTTTTTT
CASISAKDRNTGELFF
>NA|NA|TRBV5-1|TRBJ2-7
TGCGCCAGCAGCTTGGCTTCCTACGAGCAGTACTTC
CASSLASYEQYF
>NA|NA|TRBV11-2|TRBJ2-1
TGTGCCAGCAGCCCGACGTGGGAGTACAATGAGCAGTTCTTC
CASSPTWEYNEQFF
>NA|TRBD1|TRBV7-3|TRBJ2-2
TGTGCCAGCAGCGTCCGGCCAGGGGGCAATGGCGGGGAGCTGTTTTTT
CASSVRPGGNGGELFF
>once|NA|TRBV20-1|TRBJ2-5
TGCAGCTCCGGGGGCCAAGAGACCCAGTACTTC
CSSGGQETQYF
>NA|NA|TRBV6-5|TRBJ1-1
TGTGCCAGCAGTTACTCCCGGGGTACTGAAGCTTTCTTT
CASSYSRGTEAFF
>NA|TRBD2|TRBV5-8|TRBJ2-6
TGTGCCAGCAGCTTGGCCGGGGGGGCTGGGGCCAACGTCCTGACTTTC
CASSLAGGAGANVLTF
>NA|TRBD2|TRBV11-3|TRBJ2-7
TGTGCCAGCAGCGCCTCCACTAGCGGCGAGCAGTACTTC
CASSASTSGEQYF
>NA|TRBD1|TRBV19|TRBJ1-5
TGTGCCAGTAGCGGGGACAGGGGGCGTCAGCCCCAGCATTTT
CASSGDRGRQPQHF
>once|TRBD1|TRBV6-5|TRBJ1-5
TGTGCCAGCAGTCAACACAGGGGAGATCAGCCCCAGCATTTT
CASSQHRGDQPQHF
>NA|NA|TRBV5-8|TRBJ1-5
TGTGCCAGCAGCTTTCTAGGGGGTAGCAATCAGCCCCAGCATTTT
CASSFLGGSNQPQHF
>NA|TRBD2|TRBV7-9|TRBJ2-1
TGTGCCAGCAGCCCGACTAGCGGGGGGTACAATGAGCAGTTCTTC
CASSPTSGGYNEQFF
>once|NA|TRBV27|TRBJ2-2
TGTGCCAGCAGTTTGAGATTTGCTGGCACCGGGGAGCTGTTTTTT
CASSLRFAGTGELFF
>NA|NA|TRBV19|TRBJ1-4
TGTGCCAGTAGTACAGGGCAGGGATATGAAAAACTGTTTTTT
CASSTGQGYEKLFF